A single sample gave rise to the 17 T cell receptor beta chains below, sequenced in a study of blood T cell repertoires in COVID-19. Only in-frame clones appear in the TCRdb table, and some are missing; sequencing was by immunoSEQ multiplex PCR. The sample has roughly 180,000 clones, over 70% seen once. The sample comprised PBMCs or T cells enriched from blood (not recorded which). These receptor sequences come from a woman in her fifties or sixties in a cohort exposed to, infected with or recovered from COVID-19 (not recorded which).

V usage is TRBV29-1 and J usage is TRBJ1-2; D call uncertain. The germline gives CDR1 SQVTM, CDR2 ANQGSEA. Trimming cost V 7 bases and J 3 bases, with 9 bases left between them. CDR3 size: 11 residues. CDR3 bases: TGCAGCGGAGGGAATGACTATGGCTACACCTTC. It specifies CSGGNDYGYTF.

This CDR3 reads CASSLAGNLNTEAFF. CDR3 DNA sequence: TGTGCCAGCAGCTTAGCCGGGAATCTGAACACTGAAGCTTTCTTT. The rearrangement uses TRBV11-2 and TRBJ1-1; D remains ambiguous. CDR1 is SGHAT, CDR2 FQNNGV, per germline. This CDR3 comprises 15 residues. Trimming pared 1 base from V and 0 bases from J, leaving 9 bases between. Full variable domain (rest looked up from reference TRBV11-2 and TRBJ1-1): EAGVAQSPRYKIIEKRQSVAFWCNPISGHATLYWYQQILGQGPKLLIQFQNNGVVDDSQLPKDRFSAERLKGVDSTLKIQPAKLEDSAVYLCASSLAGNLNTEAFFGQGTRLTVV.

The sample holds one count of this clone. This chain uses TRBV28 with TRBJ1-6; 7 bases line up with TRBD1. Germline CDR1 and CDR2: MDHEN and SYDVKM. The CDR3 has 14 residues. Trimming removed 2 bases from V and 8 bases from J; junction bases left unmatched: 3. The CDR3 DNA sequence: TGTGCCAGCAGTTTAGGGACAGAATATTCACCCCTCCACTTT. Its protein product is CASSLGTEYSPLHF.

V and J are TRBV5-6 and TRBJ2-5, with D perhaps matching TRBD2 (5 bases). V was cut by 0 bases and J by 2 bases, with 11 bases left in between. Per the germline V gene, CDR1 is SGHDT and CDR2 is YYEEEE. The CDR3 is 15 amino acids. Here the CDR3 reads CASSLGLATQETQYF. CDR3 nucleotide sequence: TGTGCCAGCAGCTTGGGCCTAGCTACACAAGAGACCCAGTACTTC.

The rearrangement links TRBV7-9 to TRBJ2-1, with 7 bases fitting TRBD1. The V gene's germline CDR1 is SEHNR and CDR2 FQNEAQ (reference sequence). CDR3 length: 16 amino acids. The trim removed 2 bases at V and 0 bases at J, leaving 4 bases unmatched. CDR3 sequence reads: CASSLRQGASYNEQFF. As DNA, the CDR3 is TGTGCCAGCAGCTTAAGACAGGGAGCCTCCTACAATGAGCAGTTCTTC.

The CDR3: CASSQEQGSPYEQYF. The CDR3, as DNA: TGCGCCAGCAGCCAAGAACAGGGCTCCCCCTACGAGCAGTACTTC. The chain couples TRBV4-3 to TRBJ2-7; the D gene is possibly TRBD1 (6 bases). There are 15 residues in the CDR3. V was cut by 0 bases and J by 2 bases, with 11 bases left in between. The V gene's germline CDR1 is LGHNA and CDR2 YSLEER.

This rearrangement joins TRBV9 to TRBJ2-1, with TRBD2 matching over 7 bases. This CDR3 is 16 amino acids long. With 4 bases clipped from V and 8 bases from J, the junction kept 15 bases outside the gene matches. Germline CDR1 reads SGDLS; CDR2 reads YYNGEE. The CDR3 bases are TGTGCCAGCAGCCCCAGACTAGCCGTTAACTTCGATGAGCAGTTCTTC. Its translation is CASSPRLAVNFDEQFF.

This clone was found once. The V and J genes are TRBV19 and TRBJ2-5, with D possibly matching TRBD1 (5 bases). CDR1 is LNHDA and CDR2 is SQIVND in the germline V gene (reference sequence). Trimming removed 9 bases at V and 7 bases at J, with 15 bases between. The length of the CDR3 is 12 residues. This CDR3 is CARAVTGWTQYF. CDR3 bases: TGTGCCAGGGCCGTCACAGGATGGACCCAGTACTTC.

The CDR3 region has the DNA TGTGCCAGCAGCGCACAGGAAGCCTATGGCTACACCTTC. Protein product: CASSAQEAYGYTF. V gene TRBV9 combines with J gene TRBJ1-2; TRBD1 is a possible D gene (5 bases). The V end lost 3 bases, the J end lost 4 bases, and 10 bases lay between the germline ends. Germline V gene data show CDR1 as SGDLS and CDR2 as YYNGEE. The CDR3 runs 13 residues.

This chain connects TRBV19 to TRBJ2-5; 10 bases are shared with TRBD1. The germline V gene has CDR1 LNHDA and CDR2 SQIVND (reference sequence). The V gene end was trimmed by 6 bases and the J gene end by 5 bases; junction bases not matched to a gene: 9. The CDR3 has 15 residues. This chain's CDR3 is CASSNPGQGLETQYF. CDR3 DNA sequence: TGTGCCAGTAGCAATCCGGGACAGGGGTTGGAGACCCAGTACTTC.

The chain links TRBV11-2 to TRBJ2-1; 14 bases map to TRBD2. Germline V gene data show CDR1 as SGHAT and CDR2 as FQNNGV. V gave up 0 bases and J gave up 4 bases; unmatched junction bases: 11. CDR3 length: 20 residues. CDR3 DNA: TGTGCCAGCAGCTTAGAAGGACTAGCGGGAGGAGTTACCCTATACAATGAGCAGTTCTTC. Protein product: CASSLEGLAGGVTLYNEQFF. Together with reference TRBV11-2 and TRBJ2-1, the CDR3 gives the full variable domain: EAGVAQSPRYKIIEKRQSVAFWCNPISGHATLYWYQQILGQGPKLLIQFQNNGVVDDSQLPKDRFSAERLKGVDSTLKIQPAKLEDSAVYLCASSLEGLAGGVTLYNEQFFGPGTRLTVL.

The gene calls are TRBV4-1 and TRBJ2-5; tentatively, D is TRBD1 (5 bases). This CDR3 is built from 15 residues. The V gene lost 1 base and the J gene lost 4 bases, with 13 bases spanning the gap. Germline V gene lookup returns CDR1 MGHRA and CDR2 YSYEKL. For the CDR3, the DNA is TGCGCCAGCAGCCAAGGGGCAGGGTTCGGAGAGACCCAGTACTTC. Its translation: CASSQGAGFGETQYF.

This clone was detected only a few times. The CDR3 loop is CASSLTGYEQYF. The DNA for the CDR3 is TGTGCCAGCAGTTTGACAGGGTACGAGCAGTACTTC. This chain links TRBV28 with TRBJ2-7, with 7 bases fitting TRBD1. The V gene end was trimmed by 3 bases and the J gene end by 4 bases; junction bases not matched to a gene: 0. Germline values: CDR1 MDHEN, CDR2 SYDVKM. CDR3 length: 12 amino acids. Using reference TRBV28 and TRBJ2-7 for the parts outside the CDR3, the full variable domain is DVKVTQSSRYLVKRTGEKVFLECVQDMDHENMFWYRQDPGLGLRLIYFSYDVKMKEKGDIPEGYSVSREKKERFSLILESASTNQTSMYLCASSLTGYEQYFGPGTRLTVT.

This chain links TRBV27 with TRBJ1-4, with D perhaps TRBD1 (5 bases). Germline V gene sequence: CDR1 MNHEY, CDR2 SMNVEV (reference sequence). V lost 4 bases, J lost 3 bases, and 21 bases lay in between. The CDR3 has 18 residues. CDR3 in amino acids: CASSSAWGGTAANEKLFF. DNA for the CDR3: TGTGCCAGCAGTTCCGCTTGGGGGGGGACGGCGGCTAATGAAAAACTGTTTTTT.

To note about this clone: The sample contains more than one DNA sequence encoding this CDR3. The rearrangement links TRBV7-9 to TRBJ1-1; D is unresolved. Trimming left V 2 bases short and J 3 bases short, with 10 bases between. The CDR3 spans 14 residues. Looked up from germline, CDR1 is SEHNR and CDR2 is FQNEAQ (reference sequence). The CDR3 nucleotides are TGTGCCAGCAGCTTACGAGGCGGGGACACTGAAGCTTTCTTT. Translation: CASSLRGGDTEAFF.

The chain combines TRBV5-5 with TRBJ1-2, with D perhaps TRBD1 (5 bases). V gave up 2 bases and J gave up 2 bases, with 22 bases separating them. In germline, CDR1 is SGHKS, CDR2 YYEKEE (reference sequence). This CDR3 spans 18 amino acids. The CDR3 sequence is CASSLSYPRSGPNYGYTF. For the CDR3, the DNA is TGTGCCAGCAGCTTAAGTTACCCTCGTTCAGGGCCCAACTATGGCTACACCTTC.

CDR3 nucleotides: TGTGCCAGCAGCTCCCTCGGGACAGGGATAAACACCGGGGAGCTGTTTTTT. The encoded protein is CASSSLGTGINTGELFF. The chain uses TRBV7-3 and TRBJ2-2; 9 bases line up with TRBD1. V lost 4 bases and J lost 2; bases outside the gene matches: 8. Germline CDR1 SGHTA, CDR2 FQGTGA. The CDR3 loop spans 17 amino acids.